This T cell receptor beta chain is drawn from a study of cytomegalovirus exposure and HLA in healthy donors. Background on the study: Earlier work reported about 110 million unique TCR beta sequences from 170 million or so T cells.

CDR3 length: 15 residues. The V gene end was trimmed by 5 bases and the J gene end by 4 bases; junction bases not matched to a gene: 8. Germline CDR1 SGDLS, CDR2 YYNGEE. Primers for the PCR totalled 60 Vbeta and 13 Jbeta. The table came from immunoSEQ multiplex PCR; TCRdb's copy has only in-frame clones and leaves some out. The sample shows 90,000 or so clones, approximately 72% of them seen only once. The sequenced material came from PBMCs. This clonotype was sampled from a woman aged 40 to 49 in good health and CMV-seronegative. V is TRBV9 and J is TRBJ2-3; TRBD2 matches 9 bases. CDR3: CASSESSGRPDTQYF. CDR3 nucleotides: TGTGCCAGCAGTGAGAGTAGCGGGAGACCAGATACGCAGTATTTT.